Listed below are T cell receptor beta chains from one sample, sequenced in a study of CD4+ T cells in melanoma. Assay used: immunoSEQ multiplex PCR; TCRdb lists only in-frame clones, some missing. The sample contains 120,000 to 150,000 clones, around nine tenths of which appear only once. These TCRs come from a human donor with melanoma. The CDR3 runs from the conserved cysteine through the conserved F or W. Each record gives: V gene, CDR3 length, clone size, CDR3 protein. Size is stated for part of the rows, as once, few or many counts, or as a class when the clone is expanded.

TRBV5-4 15 . CASSLGGAPNYGYTF
TRBV6-5 14 . CASSQGGASPGQFF
TRBV19 14 . CASSIRSGDDTQYF
TRBV5-4 14 once CASSYGGGEETQYF
TRBV4-2 14 . CASSLGGGDSPLHF
TRBV9 17 . CASSPSTSAGPTGELFF
TRBV19 15 . CASTDRGRMNTEAFF
TRBV6-4 15 . CARYLWGDRVSEQYF
TRBV14 13 . CASSLVDNYGYTF
TRBV19 13 . CATRPRSGNTIYF
TRBV4-1 15 . CASSQPAGGLVTQYF
TRBV5-1 15 . CASSFAQASDGELFF
TRBV5-8 20 . CASSSRLGQGNPATKRGAFF
TRBV13 15 . CASSLGRTRGYEQYF
TRBV11-2 14 . CASSPLAGVYEQYF
TRBV18 15 . CASSPGIAGAETQYF
TRBV5-1 13 . CASSLQGEETQYF
TRBV6-5 16 . CASSLAFLGVAYEQYF
TRBV5-1 18 . CASSLGDRGSYRNEKLFF
TRBV18 15 . CASSRGGTGSNEQYF
TRBV7-2 15 . CASSYYVASGNTIYF
TRBV5-1 14 once CASSLGVEDTEAFF
TRBV12-5 15 . CATTAGGLVAYEQYF
TRBV2 15 . CASGKGGGANEKLFF
TRBV5-1 13 once CASSLGKGDTQYF
TRBV7-9 16 . CASSLGPPQGRQPQHF
TRBV7-9 15 few CASSLRQGAADTQYF
TRBV2 14 . CASRSGTGAPRAFF
TRBV30 16 . CAWSIGRTSGANVLTF
TRBV6-5 15 once CASSRRRGFWDTQYF
TRBV10-3 13 . CAISGAVNTEAFF
TRBV6-1 14 . CASRAGVNTDTQYF
TRBV30 12 . CAWSGQTDTQYF
TRBV6-6 14 . CASSWTGRNSPLHF
TRBV30 11 . CAWRLNTEAFF
TRBV4-1 16 . CASSQVDSSVAGELFF
TRBV30 14 few CAWSSNSHNSPLHF
TRBV10-1 18 . CASSELVFHRGYLRPQHF
TRBV5-6 15 . CASSLGPPGANVLTF
TRBV29-1 11 . CSLPTSYGYTF
TRBV6-5 15 few CASSPARGFYYEQYF
TRBV5-4 16 . CASSFDSRSGANVLTF
TRBV5-1 15 . CASSFVPDMNTEAFF
TRBV5-1 17 . CASSRGSGVDYNSPLHF
TRBV18 15 . CASSPLREYNSPLHF
TRBV19 15 . CASRTRDRLNTEAFF
TRBV6-5 14 . CASREGTVNTEAFF